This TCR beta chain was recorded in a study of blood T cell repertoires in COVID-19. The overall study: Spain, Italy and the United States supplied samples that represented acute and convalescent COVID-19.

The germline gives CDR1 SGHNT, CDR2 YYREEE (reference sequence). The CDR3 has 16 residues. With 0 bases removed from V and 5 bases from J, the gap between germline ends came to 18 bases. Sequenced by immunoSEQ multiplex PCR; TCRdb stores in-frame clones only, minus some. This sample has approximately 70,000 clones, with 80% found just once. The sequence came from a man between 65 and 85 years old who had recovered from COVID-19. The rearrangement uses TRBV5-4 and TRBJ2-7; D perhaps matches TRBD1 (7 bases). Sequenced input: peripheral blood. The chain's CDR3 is CASSLEAGGTRNEQYF. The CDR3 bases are TGTGCCAGCAGCTTGGAAGCAGGGGGGACTCGAAACGAGCAGTACTTC.